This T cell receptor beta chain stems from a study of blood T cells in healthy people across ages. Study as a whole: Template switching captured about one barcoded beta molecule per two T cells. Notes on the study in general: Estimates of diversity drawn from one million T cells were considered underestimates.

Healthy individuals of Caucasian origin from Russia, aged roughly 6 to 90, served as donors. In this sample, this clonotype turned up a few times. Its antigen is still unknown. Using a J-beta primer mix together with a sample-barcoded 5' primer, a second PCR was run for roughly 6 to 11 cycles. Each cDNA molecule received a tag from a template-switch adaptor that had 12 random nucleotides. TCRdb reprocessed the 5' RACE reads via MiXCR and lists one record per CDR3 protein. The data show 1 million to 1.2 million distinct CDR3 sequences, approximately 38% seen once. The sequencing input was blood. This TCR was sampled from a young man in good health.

Here the CDR3 DNA reads TGCAGCGGGGGCGAGTATGGCTACACCTTC. Its translation: CSGGEYGYTF. This chain connects TRBV29-1 to TRBJ1-2; a weak D match, TRBD1 (5 bases). This CDR3 contains 10 residues. Germline V gene data show CDR1 as SQVTM and CDR2 as ANQGSEA. Trimming cost V 7 bases and J 5 bases, with 8 bases left between them.